These 18 T cell receptor beta chains came from one sample sequenced in a study of blood T cell repertoires in COVID-19. This table comes from immunoSEQ multiplex PCR, and its TCRdb copy is limited to in-frame clones, with some not included. Found here are roughly 100,000 clones, 85% to 90% of them singletons; the top ten hold roughly 14%. Sample: peripheral blood. The source is a man aged 45-60 years with acute or convalescent COVID-19.

This chain's CDR3 is CAWTAGGWNEQFF. CDR3 sequence (DNA): TGTGCCTGGACGGCGGGAGGTTGGAATGAGCAGTTCTTC. V usage is TRBV30 and J usage is TRBJ2-1, with TRBD2 matching 8 bases. V trimming: 4 bases; J trimming: 7 bases; junction bases outside the gene matches: 6. The CDR3 is made up of 13 amino acids. CDR1 GTSNPN and CDR2 SVGIG come from the germline V gene (reference sequence).

This chain connects TRBV6-2 or TRBV6-3 to TRBJ2-7; D not resolved. CDR1 MNHEY and CDR2 SVGEGT come from the germline V gene. The CDR3 contains 13 residues. V was trimmed by 5 bases and J by 2 bases, leaving 10 bases between them. The CDR3 is CASSPRVPYEQYF. In DNA form, the CDR3 reads TGTGCCAGCAGTCCCCGGGTTCCCTACGAGCAGTACTTC.

This clone was detected only a few times. This chain links TRBV5-5 with TRBJ2-1; 7 bases agree with TRBD2. V shed 3 bases and J 10 bases; nucleotides not matched to a gene: 10. CDR3 length: 14 residues. Germline V lookup: CDR1 SGHKS, CDR2 YYEKEE (reference sequence). In DNA, the CDR3 is TGTGCCAGCAGCTCAGGACTAGTTTGGGGAGAGCAGTTCTTC. This codes for CASSSGLVWGEQFF.

V and J are TRBV7-8 and TRBJ1-1; 7 bases align to TRBD1. The CDR3 consists of 19 residues. Germline loops: CDR1 SGHVS, CDR2 FQNEAQ. J lost 0 bases, V lost 5 bases, and 18 bases had no gene match. CDR3 sequence reads: CASSLLGEGGSVMNTEAFF. CDR3 DNA sequence: TGTGCCAGCAGCCTCTTAGGGGAAGGGGGCAGTGTAATGAACACTGAAGCTTTCTTT.

This rearrangement joins TRBV12-3 or TRBV12-4 to TRBJ1-2; D possibly corresponds to TRBD1 (5 bases). V lost 3 bases to trimming and J lost 3 bases, with 8 bases between them. This CDR3 is 13 amino acids long. This CDR3 reads CASSFGGYYGYTF. CDR3 nucleotides: TGTGCCAGCAGTTTCGGGGGTTACTATGGCTACACCTTC.

The V call is TRBV6-1, the J call TRBJ1-2; D unresolved. From germline, CDR1 is MNHNS and CDR2 SASEGT. V gave up 2 bases and J gave up 8 bases, with 15 bases separating them. The CDR3 length is 14 residues. CDR3 coding DNA: TGTGCCAGCAGTGAAATTGTTGGAGGGTTGGGCTACACCTTC. This gives the protein CASSEIVGGLGYTF.

This clone was seen a few times. J is TRBJ2-5 and V is TRBV5-5; D may be TRBD1 (5 bases). The CDR3 spans 14 residues. Looked up from germline, CDR1 is SGHKS and CDR2 is YYEKEE (reference sequence). Trimming shortened V by 4 bases and J by 9 bases, and 19 bases separated the two germline ends. CDR3: CASSPPSGLPAQYF. DNA for the CDR3: TGTGCCAGCAGCCCCCCCTCAGGGCTTCCCGCCCAGTACTTC.

The chain combines TRBV29-1 with TRBJ1-2; tentatively, D is TRBD1 (5 bases). Trimming removed 5 bases at V and 0 bases at J, with 10 bases between. Germline loops: CDR1 SQVTM, CDR2 ANQGSEA. The CDR3 is 13 residues long. The CDR3 loop reads CSVPGLTNYGYTF. In nucleotides, the CDR3 is TGCAGCGTTCCGGGACTTACTAACTATGGCTACACCTTC. The full variable domain, rest sourced from reference TRBV29-1 and TRBJ1-2, is SAVISQKPSRDICQRGTSLTIQCQVDSQVTMMFWYRQQPGQSLTLIATANQGSEATYESGFVIDKFPISRPNLTFSTLTVSNMSPEDSSIYLCSVPGLTNYGYTFGSGTRLTVV.

The chain is built from TRBV27 and TRBJ2-7; 7 bases align to TRBD2. The CDR3 covers 15 residues. CDR1 is MNHEY, CDR2 SMNVEV, per germline (reference sequence). V lost 6 bases, J lost 2 bases, and 10 bases stayed unmatched. As DNA, the CDR3 is TGTGCCAGCAGCCTGGGGGGGACGGCGACCTACGAGCAGTACTTC. Its translation: CASSLGGTATYEQYF.

The chain links TRBV10-2 to TRBJ2-7, with D perhaps TRBD2 (6 bases). The V end was cut by 3 bases, the J end by 3 bases, with 9 bases between. Germline assignment: CDR1 WSHSY and CDR2 SAAADI. The CDR3 contains 13 residues. In nucleotides, the CDR3 is TGCGCCAGCAGTGAAGGAGGGCTCTACGAGCAGTACTTC. This translates into CASSEGGLYEQYF.

This chain links TRBV27 with TRBJ2-3, with D possibly being TRBD1 (6 bases). The germline gives CDR1 MNHEY, CDR2 SMNVEV (reference sequence). The CDR3 is 16 amino acids. V lost 2 bases, J lost 4 bases, and 16 bases lay in between. In DNA, the CDR3 is TGTGCCAGCAGTTTAAGAGGGGGAGCCCTCGCAGATACGCAGTATTTT. Its translation is CASSLRGGALADTQYF.

V and J are TRBV25-1 and TRBJ2-7; D is perhaps TRBD2 (5 bases). The germline gives CDR1 MGHDK, CDR2 SYGVNS. This CDR3 has 12 residues. The germline V and J ends were trimmed by 6 bases and 9 bases, with 15 bases remaining between them. CDR3 bases: TGTGCCAGCAGCGAGGGATTAGCGCCGCAGTACTTC. Protein: CASSEGLAPQYF.

This chain's CDR3 is CASSTGQGKSSYNEQFF. The CDR3 DNA reads as TGTGCCAGTAGTACCGGACAGGGAAAAAGTTCCTACAATGAGCAGTTCTTC. V and J are TRBV19 and TRBJ2-1, with 8 bases fitting TRBD1. This CDR3 spans 17 amino acids. The trim removed 4 bases at V and 1 base at J, leaving 9 bases unmatched. Per germline, CDR1 LNHDA and CDR2 SQIVND (reference sequence).

The rearrangement uses TRBV2 and TRBJ1-5, with no clear D. Germline CDR1 is SNHLY and CDR2 is FYNNEI. This CDR3 region has 14 residues. V was shortened by 3 bases and J by 7 bases, with 13 bases between the two germline ends. The CDR3 reads CASSETAGQQPQHF. DNA of the CDR3: TGTGCCAGCAGTGAGACGGCAGGCCAACAGCCCCAGCATTTT.

This CDR3 is CASSKGQFYEQYF. Written as DNA, the CDR3 is TGTGCCAGCAGCAAAGGACAGTTCTACGAGCAGTACTTC. The chain recombines TRBV7-9 with TRBJ2-7, with a tentative D call TRBD1 (6 bases). Deletions cut 5 bases from V and 3 bases from J, with 11 bases between. Germline loops: CDR1 SEHNR, CDR2 FQNEAQ (reference sequence). The CDR3 is 13 amino acids. The full variable domain, with the rest looked up from reference TRBV7-9 and TRBJ2-7, is DTGVSQNPRHKITKRGQNVTFRCDPISEHNRLYWYRQTLGQGPEFLTYFQNEAQLEKSRLLSDRFSAERPKGSFSTLEIQRTEQGDSAMYLCASSKGQFYEQYFGPGTRLTVT.

The chain has TRBV2 and TRBJ2-5; TRBD2 aligns across 10 bases. CDR1 and CDR2 from the germline V gene are SNHLY and FYNNEI. There are 15 residues in the CDR3. Trimming took 1 base from V and 4 from J; bases not matched to a gene: 3. The CDR3 here is CASSEGLAGVETQYF. DNA for the CDR3: TGTGCCAGCAGTGAAGGGCTAGCGGGAGTAGAGACCCAGTACTTC.

The CDR3 sequence is CASSRQLQETQYF. In DNA, the CDR3 is TGTGCCAGCAGCCGACAGTTGCAAGAGACCCAGTACTTC. V usage is TRBV5-5 and J usage is TRBJ2-5, with D maybe TRBD1 (5 bases). Between the trimmed V and J ends, which lost 4 bases and 2 bases, there was a span of 9 bases. CDR3 length equals 13 residues. Germline values: CDR1 SGHKS, CDR2 YYEKEE (reference sequence).

The chain couples TRBV11-2 to TRBJ2-3; D may be TRBD2 (6 bases). Germline V gene data show CDR1 as SGHAT and CDR2 as FQNNGV. This CDR3 has 16 amino acids. V was pared by 5 bases and J by 4 bases, with 19 bases between. The CDR3 coding sequence is TGTGCCAGCAGCCCGATTAAACGGAGGGCCTCAGATACGCAGTATTTT. It translates to CASSPIKRRASDTQYF.